This T cell receptor beta chain was found in a study of cytomegalovirus exposure and HLA in healthy donors. Overall study results and limits: By a later analysis, the bulk of CMV-associated TCR beta chains appeared HLA-restricted.

This clone has a count of ten or more. The antigen remains undetermined. A multiplex PCR was run with 60 Vbeta primers and 13 Jbeta primers. Libraries were prepared by immunoSEQ multiplex PCR; TCRdb keeps only in-frame clonotypes and omits some of them. The sample yields approximately 100,000 clones, approximately 9% seen once. This CDR3 is built from 17 residues. The V segment lost 8 bases and the J segment 2 bases; nucleotides outside the gene matches: 14. Germline-derived CDR1 and CDR2 are LNHDA and SQIVND (reference sequence). The donors comprised healthy bone marrow donors. The chain couples TRBV19 to TRBJ2-2; 7 bases align to TRBD1. Material for sequencing was PBMCs. The sequence was collected from a man aged 45-60 years in good health and CMV-seropositive. CDR3 in DNA: TGTGCCAGTGAGACAGGGCCTACGACCCGAAACACCGGGGAGCTGTTTTTT. It codes for CASETGPTTRNTGELFF.